This TCR beta chain was recovered during a study of blood T cell repertoires in COVID-19. Study-wide background: T cells, B-cell-depleted T cells, or PBMCs provided the cDNA or gDNA that served as material.

The length of the CDR3 is 14 residues. V dropped 7 bases and J dropped 3 bases, with 15 bases sitting between them. Germline CDR1 and CDR2: SNHLY and FYNNEI. Study processing details: Amplification with reference gene primers provided the estimates of nucleated cell counts. Clones were read by immunoSEQ multiplex PCR, and TCRdb kept only the in-frame ones, dropping some. The V and J calls and clone size were taken over from that table, and D and trimming were inferred from the DNA. The sample lists about 88,000 clones; nearly 90% were seen once. Sequenced: peripheral blood. The clonotype originates from a woman at least 80 years old with acute or convalescent COVID-19. The chain joins TRBV2 to TRBJ1-1, with D possibly matching TRBD1 (6 bases). CDR3: CASTMQGGDTEAFF. The DNA for the CDR3 is TGTGCCAGCACCATGCAAGGGGGAGACACTGAAGCTTTCTTT.